This entry describes one T cell receptor (beta chain). The CDR3 covers 15 residues. After removal of 5 bases from V and 7 bases from J, the junction contained 9 bases not matched to a gene. Looked up from germline, CDR1 is SGHKS and CDR2 is YYEKEE (reference sequence). The record originates from a study of blood T cell repertoires in COVID-19. Study information: Samples taken during acute and convalescent COVID-19 were collected in the United States, Italy and Spain. T cells, B-cell-depleted T cells, or PBMCs supplied cDNA or gDNA.

Original analysis: Estimation of nucleated cell counts was performed using reference gene primer amplification. TCRdb's copy holds only in-frame clones and misses some; the assay was immunoSEQ multiplex PCR. V, J and clone size are those of that table, while D and trimming were read from the DNA. The sample has 55,000 to 80,000 clones, 88% seen once. This TCR was recovered from a woman aged 60 to 75 with acute or convalescent COVID-19. Specimen: peripheral blood. The chain couples TRBV5-5 to TRBJ1-6; TRBD1 matches 7 bases. The CDR3 protein is CASRPPGQLNSPLHF. DNA for the CDR3: TGTGCCAGCAGACCACCGGGACAGCTCAATTCACCCCTCCACTTT. Using reference TRBV5-5 and TRBJ1-6 for the parts outside the CDR3, the full variable domain is DAGVTQSPTHLIKTRGQQVTLRCSPISGHKSVSWYQQVLGQGPQFIFQYYEKEERGRGNFPDRFSARQFPNYSSELNVNALLLGDSALYLCASRPPGQLNSPLHFGNGTRLTVT.